The rows below give T cell receptor beta chains drawn from one sample of a study of cytomegalovirus exposure and HLA in healthy donors. The protocol was immunoSEQ multiplex PCR, while the TCRdb copy is restricted to in-frame clones and leaves out a portion. Of 150,000 to 200,000 clones listed, more than 60% are singletons. The sequencing input was PBMCs. The receptors were gathered from a woman in her 40s in good health and CMV-seropositive. CDR3s leave out the opening cysteine and the closing phenylalanine or tryptophan.

TRBJ1-6	12	TRBV19	ASRTLGGNSPLH
TRBJ2-3	14	TRBV11-1	ASSLSLGQGADTQY
TRBJ2-1	13	TRBV30	AWSEGTGYYNEQF
TRBJ1-1	12	TRBV27	ASRSWGVNTEAF
TRBJ2-3	12	TRBV7-2	ASSSRETSDTQY
TRBJ1-2	13	TRBV9	ASSREGSLGYGYT
TRBJ1-1	12	TRBV5-8	ASSQGLREVEAF
TRBJ2-3	11	TRBV6-5	ASETGFVNTQY
TRBJ1-3	13	TRBV18	ASSPPAGSGNTIY
TRBJ1-4	14	TRBV18	ASSEETGGKYEKLF
TRBJ1-1	7	TRBV30	AWSPGAF
TRBJ1-1	10	TRBV6-1	AIAGQNTEAF
TRBJ1-1	12	TRBV6-5	ASSWDSVNTEAF
TRBJ2-4	12	TRBV5-4	ASSPGQGENSQY
TRBJ1-6	14	TRBV2	ASSLLRSISHSPLH
TRBJ1-2	13	TRBV5-1	ASSFYQMSNYGYT
TRBJ1-5	14	TRBV19	ASSIDSGIENQPQH
TRBJ1-2	11	TRBV29-1	SVGDSFNYGYT
TRBJ2-4	12	TRBV30	ACGITRTKNSQY
TRBJ1-5	14	TRBV7-2	ASSLVAGGGRQPQH
TRBJ2-7	13	TRBV6-1	ASTPGAGGTYEQY
TRBJ2-3	14	TRBV28	ASSHRGSGHTDTQY
TRBJ1-2	11	TRBV30	AWSLDRVYGYT
TRBJ2-7	13	TRBV5-1	ASSETAGTSYEQY
TRBJ2-5	13	TRBV5-6	ASSLMTFRGETQY
TRBJ2-6	13	TRBV27	ASSPGTTGANVLT
TRBJ1-3	13	TRBV6-5	ASSFLGGSGNTIY
TRBJ1-5	13	TRBV28	ASRQRGRENQPQH
TRBJ2-2	13	TRBV5-8	ASSPGTGRTGELF
TRBJ2-3	10	TRBV2	ASTGTRHTQY
TRBJ2-2	11	TRBV6-1	ASSATATGELF
TRBJ2-7	13	TRBV6-6	ASSQTTGGSYEQY
TRBJ2-7	11	TRBV9	ASSVAPAYEQY
TRBJ1-4	13	TRBV4-1	ASSQVSQGNEKLF
TRBJ2-2	12	TRBV30	AWTGTTNTGELF
TRBJ2-7	15	TRBV7-9	ASSSYQGLAKAYEQY
TRBJ2-7	8	TRBV2	ASSGQEQY
TRBJ1-5	11	TRBV4-2	ASSQGQGRPQH
TRBJ1-4	12	TRBV28	ASRAGWPNEKLF